This TCR beta chain appears in the sequencing data of a study of T-cell memory formation after mild COVID-19. TCRdb processed the 5' RACE reads anew with MiXCR; each CDR3 protein has one entry. The sample records about 210,000 distinct CDR3 sequences, roughly a tenth being singletons. Study findings and constraints: Proof of SARS-CoV-2 specificity was absent for the second-wave clones that crested on day 37.

This clonotype was counted at least ten times. Antigen: not known. The TCR sequence derives from a man younger than 35 who had mild COVID-19 (a few samples of this study predate the infection). Cell type and time point are not known. Source material: PBMCs or a T cell subset sorted from them (not recorded which).

Written as DNA, the CDR3 is TGCGCCAGCAGCTTGCACTCTGGAAACACCATATATTTT. This encodes CASSLHSGNTIYF. The chain recombines TRBV5-1 with TRBJ1-3; no clear D. From germline, CDR1 is SGHRS and CDR2 YFSETQ. Trimming cost V 1 base and J 0 bases, with 2 bases left between them. CDR3 length: 13 amino acids.